Listed below are T cell receptor beta chains from one sample, sequenced in a study of blood T cell repertoires in COVID-19. The data were produced by immunoSEQ multiplex PCR, yet TCRdb's version contains in-frame clones alone and is incomplete. Of roughly 190,000 clones listed, over 80% are singletons. Source material: peripheral blood. The receptors come from a woman aged 60-75 years with COVID-19, enrolled during active disease. Each CDR3 is given with its conserved first and last residue.

v_call,j_call,cdr3_aa
TRBV19,TRBJ1-6,CASSIGQRSSPLHF
TRBV7-9,TRBJ1-1,CASSVLTANTEAFF
TRBV6-5,TRBJ1-5,CASSYGGAQPQHF
TRBV4-1,TRBJ2-5,CASSQEGGRGKAQYF
TRBV7-2,TRBJ1-2,CASSFPGGYGYTF
TRBV29-1,TRBJ1-2,CSVEVQNYGYTF
TRBV5-6,TRBJ2-7,CASSFGLAGAGGNEQYF
TRBV9,TRBJ1-3,CASSGRAISGNTIYF
TRBV19,TRBJ2-2,CASSRAGGNTGELFF
TRBV15,TRBJ2-4,CATTPFEAGTTGNIQYF
TRBV6-4,TRBJ1-2,CASSERDRDGGYTF
TRBV7-8,TRBJ1-6,CASSSRQLQSSYNSPLHF
TRBV28,TRBJ1-6,CASSISGGGNSPLHF
TRBV6-5,TRBJ1-1,CASKGGDMNTEAFF
TRBV29-1,TRBJ2-2,CSAGGQGEGGELFF
TRBV19,TRBJ2-1,CASSVSGSGDNEQFF